Given below is one T cell receptor (beta chain) in context. Antigen: not known. The observed sequence ends 3 residues before the CDR3 terminus, with the missing tail filled in from the germline J gene. Germline CDR1 reads DFQATT; CDR2 reads SNEGSKA (reference sequence). CDR3 size: 14 residues. Trimming took off 5 bases at V and 2 bases at J, with 14 bases between the two ends. Measured with immunoSEQ multiplex PCR; TCRdb has only the in-frame clones, and not every one. Here the sample table reports approximately 52,000 clones. This sample stems from a study of T cells in women clearing cervical HPV infection. General study results and limits: CIN3+ cases had significantly higher TCR repertoire richness than controls, but evenness did not differ.

The sequenced sample was blood buffy coat. The J gene is TRBJ2-3, the V gene TRBV20-1, with TRBD2 as a possible D gene (5 bases). This receptor was taken from a woman aged 18 to 75 with a cervical HPV16 infection that either progressed to CIN3+ or cleared (not recorded which). The CDR3 is CSASRGRPTDTQYF. The DNA read from the CDR3 is TGCAGTGCTTCTCGAGGGCGCCCCACAGATACG.